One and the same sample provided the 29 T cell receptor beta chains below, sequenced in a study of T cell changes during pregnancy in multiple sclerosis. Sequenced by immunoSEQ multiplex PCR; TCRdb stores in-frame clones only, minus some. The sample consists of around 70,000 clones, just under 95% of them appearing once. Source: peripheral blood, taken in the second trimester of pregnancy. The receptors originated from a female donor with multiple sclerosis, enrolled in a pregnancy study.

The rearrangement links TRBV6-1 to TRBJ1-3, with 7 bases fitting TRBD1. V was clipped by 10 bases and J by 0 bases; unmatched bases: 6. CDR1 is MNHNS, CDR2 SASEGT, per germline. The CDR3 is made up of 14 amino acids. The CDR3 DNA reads TGTGCCACAACAGGGGTCAGCTCTGGAAACACCATATATTTT. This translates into CATTGVSSGNTIYF.

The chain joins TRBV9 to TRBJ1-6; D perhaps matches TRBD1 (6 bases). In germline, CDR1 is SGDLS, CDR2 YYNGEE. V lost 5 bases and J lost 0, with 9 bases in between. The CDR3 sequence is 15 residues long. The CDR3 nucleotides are TGTGCCAGCAGAGACAGGAGCTCCTATAATTCACCCCTCCACTTT. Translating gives CASRDRSSYNSPLHF.

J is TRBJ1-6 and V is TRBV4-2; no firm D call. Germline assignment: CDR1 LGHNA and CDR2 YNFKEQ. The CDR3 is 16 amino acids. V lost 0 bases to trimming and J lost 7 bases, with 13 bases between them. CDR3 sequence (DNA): TGTGCCAGCAGCCAAGATCTAACCCATCCCAATTCACCCCTCCACTTT. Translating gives CASSQDLTHPNSPLHF.

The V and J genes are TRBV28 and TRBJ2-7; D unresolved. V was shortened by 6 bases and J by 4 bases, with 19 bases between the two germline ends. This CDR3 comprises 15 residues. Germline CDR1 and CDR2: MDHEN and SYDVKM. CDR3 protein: CASSHAKLPGYEQYF. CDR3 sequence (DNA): TGTGCCAGCAGCCACGCGAAACTGCCAGGATACGAGCAGTACTTC.

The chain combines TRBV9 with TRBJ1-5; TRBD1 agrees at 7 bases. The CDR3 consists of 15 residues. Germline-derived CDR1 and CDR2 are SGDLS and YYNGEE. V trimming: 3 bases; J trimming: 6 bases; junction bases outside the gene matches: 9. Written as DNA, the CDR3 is TGTGCCAGCAGCGCTGGCGACAGGGAAGGTCAGCCCCAGCATTTT. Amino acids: CASSAGDREGQPQHF.

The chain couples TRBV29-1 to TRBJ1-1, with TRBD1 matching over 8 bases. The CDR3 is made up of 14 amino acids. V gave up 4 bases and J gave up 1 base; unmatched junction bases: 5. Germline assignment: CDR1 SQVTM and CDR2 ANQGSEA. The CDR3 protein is CSVGGGTGNTEAFF. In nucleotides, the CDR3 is TGCAGCGTTGGGGGCGGGACAGGGAACACTGAAGCTTTCTTT.

The CDR3 here is CASSPTGGGVTGELFF. The CDR3, as DNA: TGTGCCAGCAGTCCTACAGGGGGCGGGGTGACCGGGGAGCTGTTTTTT. The chain uses TRBV2 and TRBJ2-2; 9 bases are a match to TRBD1. V lost 5 bases, J lost 5 bases, and 9 bases stayed unmatched. Germline assignment: CDR1 SNHLY and CDR2 FYNNEI. The CDR3 is made up of 16 amino acids.

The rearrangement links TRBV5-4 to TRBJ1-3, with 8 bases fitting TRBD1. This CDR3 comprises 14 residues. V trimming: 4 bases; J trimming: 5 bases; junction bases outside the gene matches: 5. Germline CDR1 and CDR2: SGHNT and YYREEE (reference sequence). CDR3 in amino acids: CASSAGQGRNTIYF. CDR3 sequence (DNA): TGTGCCAGCAGCGCCGGACAGGGAAGAAACACCATATATTTT.

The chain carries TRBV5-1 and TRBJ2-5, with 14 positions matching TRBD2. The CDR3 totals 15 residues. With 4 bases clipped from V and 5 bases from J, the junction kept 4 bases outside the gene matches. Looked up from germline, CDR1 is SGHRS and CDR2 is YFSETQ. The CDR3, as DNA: TGCGCCAGCAGCCTCCGGACTAGCGGGGGGGAGACCCAGTACTTC. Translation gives CASSLRTSGGETQYF.

The CDR3 coding sequence is TGCAGCGTCAGACGGGGACAGGGGACCGGCTACACCTTC. Amino acids: CSVRRGQGTGYTF. This chain links TRBV29-1 with TRBJ1-2, with TRBD1 matching 10 bases. This CDR3 contains 13 residues. Losses at the gene ends were 6 bases for V and 8 bases for J; bases not matched to a gene: 9. The germline gives CDR1 SQVTM, CDR2 ANQGSEA.

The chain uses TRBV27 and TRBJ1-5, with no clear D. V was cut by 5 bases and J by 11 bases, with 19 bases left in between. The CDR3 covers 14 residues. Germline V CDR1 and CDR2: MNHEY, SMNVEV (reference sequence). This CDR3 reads CASSPLTHKEAQHF. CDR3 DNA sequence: TGTGCCAGCAGTCCGCTGACGCACAAGGAGGCCCAGCATTTT.

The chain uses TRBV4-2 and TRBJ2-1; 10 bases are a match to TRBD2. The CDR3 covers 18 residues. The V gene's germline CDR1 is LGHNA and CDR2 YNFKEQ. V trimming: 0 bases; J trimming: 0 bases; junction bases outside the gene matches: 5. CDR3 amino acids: CASSQDRTSGTSYNEQFF. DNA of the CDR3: TGTGCCAGCAGCCAAGATAGAACTAGCGGGACCTCCTACAATGAGCAGTTCTTC.

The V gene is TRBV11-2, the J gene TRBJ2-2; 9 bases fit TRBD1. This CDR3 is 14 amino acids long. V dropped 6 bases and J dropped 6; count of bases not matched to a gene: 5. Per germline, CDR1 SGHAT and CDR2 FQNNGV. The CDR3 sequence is CASRGQGSAGELFF. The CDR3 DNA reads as TGTGCCAGCAGGGGACAGGGATCGGCCGGGGAGCTGTTTTTT. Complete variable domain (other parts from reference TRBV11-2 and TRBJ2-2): EAGVAQSPRYKIIEKRQSVAFWCNPISGHATLYWYQQILGQGPKLLIQFQNNGVVDDSQLPKDRFSAERLKGVDSTLKIQPAKLEDSAVYLCASRGQGSAGELFFGEGSRLTVL.

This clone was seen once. The CDR3 is CASRASAAVTTGELFF. The CDR3 nucleotides read TGCGCCAGCAGAGCTTCAGCGGCCGTGACCACCGGGGAGCTGTTTTTT. The chain uses TRBV5-1 and TRBJ2-2, with D possibly matching TRBD2 (5 bases). CDR1 is SGHRS and CDR2 is YFSETQ in the germline V gene. The CDR3 contains 16 residues. V was pared by 5 bases and J by 4 bases, with 18 bases between.

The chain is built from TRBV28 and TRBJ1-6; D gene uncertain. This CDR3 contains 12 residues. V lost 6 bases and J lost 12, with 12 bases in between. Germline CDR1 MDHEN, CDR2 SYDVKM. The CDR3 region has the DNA TGTGCCAGCAGGTCACATCCAGAACCCCTCCACTTT. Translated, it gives CASRSHPEPLHF.

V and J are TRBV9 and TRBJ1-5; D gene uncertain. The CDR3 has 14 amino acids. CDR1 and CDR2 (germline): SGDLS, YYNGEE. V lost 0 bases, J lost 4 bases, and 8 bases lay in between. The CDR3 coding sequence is TGTGCCAGCAGCGTAGGCCCTAGTAATCAGCCCCAGCATTTT. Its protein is CASSVGPSNQPQHF.

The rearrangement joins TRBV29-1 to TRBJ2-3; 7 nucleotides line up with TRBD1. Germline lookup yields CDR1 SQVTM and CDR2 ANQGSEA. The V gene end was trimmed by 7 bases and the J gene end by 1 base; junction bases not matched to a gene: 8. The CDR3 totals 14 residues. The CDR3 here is CSAESGTGTDTQYF. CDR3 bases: TGCAGCGCCGAGTCCGGGACAGGCACAGATACGCAGTATTTT.

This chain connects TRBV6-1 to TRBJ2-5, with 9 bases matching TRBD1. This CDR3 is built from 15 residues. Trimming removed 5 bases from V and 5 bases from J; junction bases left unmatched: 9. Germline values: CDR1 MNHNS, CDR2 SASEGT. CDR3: CASSPLGTGLETQYF. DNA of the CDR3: TGTGCCAGCAGTCCACTAGGGACAGGGTTGGAGACCCAGTACTTC.

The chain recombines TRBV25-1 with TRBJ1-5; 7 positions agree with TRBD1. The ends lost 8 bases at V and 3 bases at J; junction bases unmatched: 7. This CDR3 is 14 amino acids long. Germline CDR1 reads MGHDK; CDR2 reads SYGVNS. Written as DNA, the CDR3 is TGTGCCAGCGCCGGGACAGCAGTCAATCAGCCCCAGCATTTT. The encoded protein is CASAGTAVNQPQHF.

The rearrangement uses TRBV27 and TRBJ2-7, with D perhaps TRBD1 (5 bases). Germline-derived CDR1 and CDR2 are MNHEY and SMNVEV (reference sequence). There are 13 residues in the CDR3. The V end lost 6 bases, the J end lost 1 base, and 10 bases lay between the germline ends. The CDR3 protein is CASSLDRSYEQYF. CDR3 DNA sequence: TGTGCCAGCAGCCTAGACAGATCCTACGAGCAGTACTTC.

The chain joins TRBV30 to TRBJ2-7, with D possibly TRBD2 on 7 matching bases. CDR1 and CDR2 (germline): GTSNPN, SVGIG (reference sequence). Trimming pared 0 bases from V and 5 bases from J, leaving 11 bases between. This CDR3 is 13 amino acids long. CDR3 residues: CAWSVLGGDEQYF. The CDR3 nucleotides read TGTGCCTGGAGTGTACTAGGGGGGGACGAGCAGTACTTC.

The CDR3 DNA reads TGTGCCAGCACCAAGGGCGGGGGAGATGAAGCTTTCTTT. It specifies CASTKGGGDEAFF. V and J are TRBV9 and TRBJ1-1, with D possibly being TRBD1 (5 bases). The germline gives CDR1 SGDLS, CDR2 YYNGEE. V was trimmed by 6 bases and J by 7 bases, leaving 16 bases between them. The CDR3 runs 13 residues.

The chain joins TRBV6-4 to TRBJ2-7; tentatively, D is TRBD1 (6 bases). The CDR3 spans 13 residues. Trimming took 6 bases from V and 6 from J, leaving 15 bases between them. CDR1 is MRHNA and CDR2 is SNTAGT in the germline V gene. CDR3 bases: TGTGCCAGCAGCCCCGTGCCAGGGGCCGAGCAGTACTTC. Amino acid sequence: CASSPVPGAEQYF.

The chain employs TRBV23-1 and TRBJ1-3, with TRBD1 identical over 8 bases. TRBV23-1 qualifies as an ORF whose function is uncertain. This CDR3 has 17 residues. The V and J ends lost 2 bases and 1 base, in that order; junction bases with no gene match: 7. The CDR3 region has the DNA TGCGCCAGCAGTCAAGGTACCGACAGGGGTTCTGGAAACACCATATATTTT. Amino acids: CASSQGTDRGSGNTIYF.

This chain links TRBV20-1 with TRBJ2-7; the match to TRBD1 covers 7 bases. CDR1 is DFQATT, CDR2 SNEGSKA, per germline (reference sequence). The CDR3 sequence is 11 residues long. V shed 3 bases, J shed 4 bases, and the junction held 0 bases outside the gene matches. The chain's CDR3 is CSARTGYEQYF. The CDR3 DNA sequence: TGCAGTGCTAGGACAGGGTACGAGCAGTACTTC.

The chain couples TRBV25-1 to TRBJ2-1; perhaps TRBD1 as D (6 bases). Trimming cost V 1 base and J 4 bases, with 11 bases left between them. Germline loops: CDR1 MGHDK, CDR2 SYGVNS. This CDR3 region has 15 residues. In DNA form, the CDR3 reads TGTGCCAGCAGTGAATGGGACAATCAATACAATGAGCAGTTCTTC. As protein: CASSEWDNQYNEQFF.

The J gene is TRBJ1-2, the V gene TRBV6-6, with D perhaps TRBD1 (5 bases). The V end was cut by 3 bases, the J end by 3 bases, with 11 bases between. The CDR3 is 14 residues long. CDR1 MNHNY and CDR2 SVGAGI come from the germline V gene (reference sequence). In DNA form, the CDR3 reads TGTGCCAGCAGTTATTCTGGGGCGGACTATGGCTACACCTTC. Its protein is CASSYSGADYGYTF.

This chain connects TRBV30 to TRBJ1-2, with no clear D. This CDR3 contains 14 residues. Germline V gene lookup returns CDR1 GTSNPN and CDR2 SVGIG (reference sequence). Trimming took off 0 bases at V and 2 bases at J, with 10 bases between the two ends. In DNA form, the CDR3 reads TGTGCCTGGAGTGTACCCCCGACAAACTATGGCTACACCTTC. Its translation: CAWSVPPTNYGYTF.

CDR3 DNA: TGTGCCAGCAGCCCTGGGACTGGCTACAATGAGCAGTTCTTC. Encoded protein: CASSPGTGYNEQFF. The genes are TRBV7-9 and TRBJ2-1, with a tentative D call TRBD2 (6 bases). The CDR3 covers 14 residues. V shed 5 bases and J shed 3 bases, with 11 bases lying between them. From germline, CDR1 is SEHNR and CDR2 FQNEAQ (reference sequence).